The clone carrying this T cell receptor (beta chain) came up once. The source of the sample is a study of blood T cell repertoires in COVID-19. About the research overall: Samples representing acute and convalescent COVID-19 were sourced from the United States, Italy and Spain. Sample material is recorded as cDNA or gDNA derived from T cells, B-cell-depleted T cells, or PBMCs.

In the authors' methods: Nucleated cell counts were estimated from reference gene primer amplification. The table came from immunoSEQ multiplex PCR; TCRdb's copy has only in-frame clones and leaves some out. That table is the source of V, J and clone size, and D and trimming were worked out from the DNA. The table shows about 220,000 clones, with 83% occurring only once. The CDR3 extends over 13 amino acids. With 4 bases removed from V and 4 bases from J, the gap between germline ends came to 11 bases. CDR1 is SGHRS and CDR2 is YFSETQ in the germline V gene. The material sequenced was peripheral blood. This clonotype originated in a woman in her forties with active or convalescent COVID-19. The chain links TRBV5-1 to TRBJ2-5, with D tentatively TRBD2 (5 bases). The CDR3, as DNA: TGCGCCAGCAGCCAAGGAGGAGTAGAGACCCAGTACTTC. This sequence encodes CASSQGGVETQYF.